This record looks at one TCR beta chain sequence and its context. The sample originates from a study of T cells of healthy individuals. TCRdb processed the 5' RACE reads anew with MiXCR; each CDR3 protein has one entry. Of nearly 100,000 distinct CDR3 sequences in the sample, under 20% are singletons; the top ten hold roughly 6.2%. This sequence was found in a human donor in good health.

The CDR3 DNA follows: TGTGCCAGCAGCATGGCGGGGGCGAACACCATATATTTT. This translates into CASSMAGANTIYF. The chain joins TRBV7-2 to TRBJ1-3, with D tentatively TRBD1 (6 bases). Trimming shortened V by 5 bases and J by 7 bases, and 12 bases separated the two germline ends. Germline CDR1 is SGHTA and CDR2 is FQGNSA. This CDR3 spans 13 amino acids.